The sequence of this TCR beta chain was determined in a study of T-cell memory formation after mild COVID-19. With constant-segment primers, 5'RACE yielded cDNA libraries of TCR alpha and TCR beta that carried sample barcodes and UMIs. One entry per CDR3 protein, called by TCRdb with MiXCR from the 5' RACE reads. The sample lists nearly 110,000 distinct CDR3 sequences, 13% to 15% occurring once. Findings of the study overall: Memory cells collected pre-infection included some clones that later responded, suggesting cross-reactive memory joined. Nothing showed for sure that second-wave clones peaking on day 37 were SARS-CoV-2 specific. Later expanders leaned toward CD4+, whereas clones contracting from day 15 to 85 were balanced CD4/CD8.

Comments on this clonotype: Its cognate antigen is unknown.

Trimming removed 6 bases from V and 0 bases from J; junction bases left unmatched: 4. This CDR3 is built from 14 residues. This receptor was obtained from a man between 18 and 29 years old who had mild COVID-19 (a few samples of this study predate the infection). Cell type and time point are not known. This rearrangement joins TRBV12-3 or TRBV12-4 to TRBJ1-1, with TRBD1 matching over 7 bases. Sequenced input: PBMCs or a T cell subset sorted from them (not recorded which). CDR3 amino acids: CASSPGQVNTEAFF. The CDR3 region has the DNA TGTGCCAGCAGCCCTGGACAGGTGAACACTGAAGCTTTCTTT.